The TCR beta chain under discussion was sequenced for a study of cytomegalovirus exposure and HLA in healthy donors. Study conclusions and caveats: Most TCR beta V segments were productive about 90% or about 30% of the time in an earlier analysis.

Amplification used 60 Vbeta primers and 13 Jbeta primers. Profiling relied on immunoSEQ multiplex PCR, and the TCRdb table lists in-frame clones only, not all of them. In all, the sample yields some 110,000 clones. On this clone: Its antigen is unidentified.

Unmatched junction bases numbered 7, after V lost 5 bases and J lost 5 bases. The CDR3 runs to 15 residues. From germline, CDR1 is PRHDT and CDR2 FYEKMQ (reference sequence). There were likely unrecorded immune exposures, though donors were nominally healthy when sampled. Sequenced: PBMCs. This clonotype originated in a man in his thirties or forties in good health and CMV-seronegative. The chain couples TRBV13 to TRBJ2-5; 11 bases line up with TRBD2. DNA of the CDR3: TGTGCCAGCAGCCGCGGGACTAGCGGTGATGAGACCCAGTACTTC. Translating gives CASSRGTSGDETQYF.